This TCR beta chain is from a study of blood T cell repertoires in COVID-19. Looking at the study overall: Sites in the United States, Italy and Spain provided acute and convalescent COVID-19 samples. T cells, B-cell-depleted T cells, or PBMCs supplied cDNA or gDNA.

Unmatched junction bases numbered 5, after V lost 2 bases and J lost 6 bases. Per germline, CDR1 LGHNA and CDR2 YNFKEQ. The CDR3 is 16 residues long. As processed by the authors: By means of reference gene primer amplification, nucleated cell counts were estimated. Only in-frame clones appear in the TCRdb table, and some are missing; sequencing was by immunoSEQ multiplex PCR. The D gene and trimming were derived from the DNA, and the V and J assignments and clone size from that table. The profile shows approximately 180,000 clones, about 85% of them singletons. The sequence came from an elderly woman with acute or convalescent COVID-19. Material for sequencing was peripheral blood. The chain uses TRBV4-2 and TRBJ2-1; TRBD2 agrees at 12 bases. CDR3 sequence reads: CASSQKLAGGGNEQFF. CDR3 DNA sequence: TGTGCCAGCAGCCAAAAACTAGCGGGGGGAGGCAATGAGCAGTTCTTC.